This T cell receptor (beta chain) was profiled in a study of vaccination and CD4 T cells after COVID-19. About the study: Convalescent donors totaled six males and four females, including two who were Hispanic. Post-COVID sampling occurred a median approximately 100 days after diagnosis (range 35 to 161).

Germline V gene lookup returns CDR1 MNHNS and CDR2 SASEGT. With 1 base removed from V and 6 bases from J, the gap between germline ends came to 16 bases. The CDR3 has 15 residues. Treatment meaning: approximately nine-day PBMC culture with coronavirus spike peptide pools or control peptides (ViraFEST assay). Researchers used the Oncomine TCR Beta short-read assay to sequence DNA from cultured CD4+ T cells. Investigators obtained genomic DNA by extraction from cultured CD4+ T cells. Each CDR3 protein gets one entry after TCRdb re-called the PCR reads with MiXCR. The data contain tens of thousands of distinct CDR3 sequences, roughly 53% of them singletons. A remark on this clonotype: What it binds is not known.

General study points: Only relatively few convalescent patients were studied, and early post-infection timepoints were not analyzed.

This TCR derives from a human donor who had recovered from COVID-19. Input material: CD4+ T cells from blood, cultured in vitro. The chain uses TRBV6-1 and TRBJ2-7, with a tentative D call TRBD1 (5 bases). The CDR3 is CASSEGKGRSIEQYF. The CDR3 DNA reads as TGTGCCAGCAGTGAAGGAAAGGGGCGATCGATCGAGCAGTACTTC.